These 31 T cell receptor beta chains share one sample of origin, sequenced in a study of CD8 T cells in ankylosing spondylitis. From the 5' RACE reads, TCRdb called clonotypes with MiXCR, one entry per CDR3 protein. The sample consists of 130,000 or so distinct CDR3 sequences, under 20% of them appearing once. General observations from the study: The study identified a TCR beta motif of under ten highly homologous variants that appeared characteristic of ankylosing spondylitis blood.

These receptors are not linked to any known antigen. Sequenced: blood, either unsorted or a sorted T cell fraction (not recorded which). Receptor source: a male donor with ankylosing spondylitis.

In this sample, this clonotype turned up many times. V usage is TRBV18 and J usage is TRBJ1-1, with 12 positions matching TRBD1. V dropped 3 bases and J dropped 4; count of bases not matched to a gene: 3. Germline lookup yields CDR1 KGHSH and CDR2 LQKENI. The CDR3 is made up of 15 amino acids. The CDR3 spells CASSPGQGAGTEAFF. CDR3 bases: TGTGCCAGCTCACCGGGACAGGGGGCGGGCACTGAAGCTTTCTTT.

The CDR3 region is CASSPAGQGWINTEAFF. CDR3 nucleotides: TGCGCCAGCAGCCCGGCGGGACAAGGTTGGATCAACACTGAAGCTTTCTTT. The chain couples TRBV4-1 to TRBJ1-1; TRBD1 might be the D (6 bases). The CDR3 runs to 17 residues. CDR1 MGHRA and CDR2 YSYEKL come from the germline V gene. Trimming stripped 4 bases from V and 2 bases from J, with 20 bases between.

Only a few counts were recorded for this clonotype. CDR3 amino acids: CASSRGVGGSYEQYF. In nucleotides, the CDR3 is TGCGCCAGCAGCCGGGGGGTTGGCGGGAGCTACGAGCAGTACTTC. This chain links TRBV4-1 with TRBJ2-7; 7 bases match TRBD2. The junction had 9 bases not matched to a gene; V was cut back by 4 bases and J by 3 bases. Germline V gene lookup returns CDR1 MGHRA and CDR2 YSYEKL. The CDR3 spans 15 residues.

The chain is built from TRBV7-9 and TRBJ2-1, with D perhaps matching TRBD2 (5 bases). This CDR3 is 14 amino acids long. Germline-derived CDR1 and CDR2 are SEHNR and FQNEAQ (reference sequence). The V end lost 4 bases, the J end lost 4 bases, and 11 bases lay between the germline ends. The CDR3 region has the DNA TGTGCCAGCAGCTCTACCACTAGATACAATGAGCAGTTCTTC. This codes for CASSSTTRYNEQFF.

The chain employs TRBV20-1 and TRBJ2-7, with D possibly being TRBD2 (6 bases). The V gene lost 5 bases and the J gene lost 0 bases, with 11 bases spanning the gap. The germline V gene encodes CDR1 DFQATT and CDR2 SNEGSKA (reference sequence). This CDR3 comprises 13 residues. This CDR3 is CSALHGSSYEQYF. CDR3 DNA sequence: TGCAGTGCTCTCCACGGGAGCTCCTACGAGCAGTACTTC.

The sample holds one count of this clonotype. This chain uses TRBV7-6 with TRBJ1-2, with 7 bases lining up with TRBD1. The V gene's germline CDR1 is SGHVS and CDR2 FNYEAQ. The CDR3 is made up of 15 amino acids. J was trimmed by 7 bases and V by 1 base; bases with no gene match: 9. CDR3 sequence: CASSLGGTADGGYTF. CDR3 coding DNA: TGTGCCAGCAGCTTAGGAGGGACAGCGGATGGTGGCTACACCTTC.

This clonotype was observed a handful of times. The CDR3 DNA is TGCGCCAGCAGCCCCGGGACTGCCATCACCTACGAGCAGTACTTC. Its translation is CASSPGTAITYEQYF. This chain connects TRBV5-1 to TRBJ2-7; D might be TRBD2 (6 bases). Trimming stripped 4 bases from V and 2 bases from J, with 16 bases between. Germline-derived CDR1 and CDR2 are SGHRS and YFSETQ. The CDR3 covers 15 residues.

V is TRBV7-2 and J is TRBJ2-3, with D uncertain. CDR1 is SGHTA, CDR2 FQGNSA, per germline. This CDR3 region has 12 residues. Between the trimmed V and J ends, which lost 0 bases and 6 bases, there was a span of 4 bases. The CDR3 spells CASSLALDTQYF. The DNA of the CDR3 is TGTGCCAGCAGCTTAGCGTTGGATACGCAGTATTTT.

This clonotype turned up a few times. The rearrangement joins TRBV12-3 or TRBV12-4 to TRBJ2-3; unclear D gene. V lost 5 bases to trimming and J lost 0 bases, with 9 bases between them. The CDR3 loop spans 14 amino acids. The DNA of the CDR3 is TGTGCCAGCAGTGCGCTAGTTAGCACAGATACGCAGTATTTT. It yields the protein CASSALVSTDTQYF.

V usage is TRBV20-1 and J usage is TRBJ2-7; TRBD2 aligns across 14 bases. After removal of 3 bases from V and 5 bases from J, the junction contained 6 bases not matched to a gene. Germline lookup yields CDR1 DFQATT and CDR2 SNEGSKA (reference sequence). The CDR3 sequence is 15 residues long. This chain's CDR3 is CSASGTSGSRNEQYF. CDR3 nucleotides: TGCAGTGCTAGCGGGACTAGCGGGAGTAGGAACGAGCAGTACTTC.

This clonotype turned up a few times. The chain has TRBV7-9 and TRBJ2-1; a weak D match, TRBD2 (5 bases). Germline V CDR1 and CDR2: SEHNR, FQNEAQ (reference sequence). This CDR3 has 15 amino acids. V lost 1 base and J 6 bases, leaving 13 bases between the germline ends. This chain's CDR3 is CASSLVALASNEQFF. The CDR3 bases are TGTGCCAGCAGCTTAGTGGCGCTAGCCTCCAATGAGCAGTTCTTC.

This chain connects TRBV4-3 to TRBJ2-7; D perhaps matches TRBD2 (6 bases). Germline CDR1 and CDR2: LGHNA and YSLEER. The CDR3 loop spans 18 amino acids. Trimming shortened V by 1 base and J by 2 bases, and 21 bases separated the two germline ends. CDR3 nucleotide sequence: TGCGCCAGCAGCCAAGCGAGATGGGGGAGGCCCGGCGCCTACGAGCAGTACTTC. Translation gives CASSQARWGRPGAYEQYF.

The chain links TRBV13 to TRBJ2-1; weak D call: TRBD1 (6 bases). CDR3 size: 14 residues. Trimming removed 8 bases from V and 4 bases from J, with 15 bases in between. Germline CDR1 and CDR2: PRHDT and FYEKMQ (reference sequence). In DNA form, the CDR3 reads TGTGCCAGCGGAAGGACAGAACCTTACAATGAGCAGTTCTTC. Translated, it gives CASGRTEPYNEQFF.

This clonotype was observed a handful of times. The chain uses TRBV4-1 and TRBJ2-7; TRBD2 is a possible D gene (6 bases). The CDR3 consists of 18 residues. Germline V gene lookup returns CDR1 MGHRA and CDR2 YSYEKL. Trimming pared 3 bases from V and 5 bases from J, leaving 26 bases between. CDR3 DNA sequence: TGCGCCAGCAGCCACCGATATCAAGCGACTAGAAAAGACGACGAGCAGTACTTC. Translating gives CASSHRYQATRKDDEQYF.

The V call is TRBV2, the J call TRBJ2-1, with 11 positions matching TRBD2. With V trimmed by 3 bases and J by 4 bases, 8 bases remained unmatched. The CDR3 runs 17 residues. Germline CDR1 and CDR2: SNHLY and FYNNEI. This chain's CDR3 is CASSDPFSGREYNEQFF. CDR3 in DNA: TGTGCCAGCAGTGATCCCTTTAGCGGGAGGGAATACAATGAGCAGTTCTTC.

This clonotype was detected only a few times. J is TRBJ1-4 and V is TRBV7-8; D gene ambiguous. Germline V gene lookup returns CDR1 SGHVS and CDR2 FQNEAQ. The CDR3 is made up of 13 amino acids. Between the trimmed V and J ends, which lost 5 bases and 7 bases, there was a span of 11 bases. The DNA of the CDR3 is TGTGCCAGCAGCCCCCAGGCGGGTGAAAAACTGTTTTTT. It translates to CASSPQAGEKLFF.

In its sample, this clonotype was seen a few times. This chain joins TRBV5-5 and TRBJ2-5; tentative D call: TRBD1 (5 bases). Germline-derived CDR1 and CDR2 are SGHKS and YYEKEE (reference sequence). V was shortened by 2 bases and J by 2 bases, with 7 bases between the two germline ends. The CDR3 loop spans 13 amino acids. The CDR3 here is CASSFAGQETQYF. The CDR3 bases are TGTGCCAGCAGCTTCGCAGGGCAAGAGACCCAGTACTTC.

This clonotype has a handful of counts. The V and J genes are TRBV15 and TRBJ2-1; D is possibly TRBD1 (7 bases). The CDR3 runs to 14 residues. Per the germline V gene, CDR1 is LNHNV and CDR2 is YYDKDF (reference sequence). Trimming stripped 9 bases from V and 4 bases from J, with 16 bases between. This CDR3 is CATEAGQMYNEQFF. The CDR3 region has the DNA TGTGCCACTGAGGCGGGACAGATGTACAATGAGCAGTTCTTC.

This clonotype was seen many times. The rearrangement joins TRBV7-2 to TRBJ1-1; 9 bases fit TRBD1. Germline loops: CDR1 SGHTA, CDR2 FQGNSA. J lost 3 bases, V lost 3 bases, and 8 bases had no gene match. The CDR3 loop spans 16 amino acids. The CDR3 sequence is CASSFRTGEGDTEAFF. CDR3 nucleotide sequence: TGTGCCAGCAGCTTTCGGACAGGGGAGGGGGACACTGAAGCTTTCTTT.

This clonotype was observed a few times. This rearrangement joins TRBV9 to TRBJ2-7, with TRBD1 identical over 7 bases. The CDR3 has 15 residues. V lost 4 bases to trimming and J lost 2 bases; unmatched junction nucleotides: 9. CDR1 SGDLS and CDR2 YYNGEE come from the germline V gene. CDR3 sequence: CASSPRGQSPYEQYF. In DNA form, the CDR3 reads TGTGCCAGCAGCCCGAGGGGACAGAGTCCCTACGAGCAGTACTTC.

This clonotype was picked up many times. V is TRBV2 and J is TRBJ1-6; D ambiguous. From germline, CDR1 is SNHLY and CDR2 FYNNEI. CDR3 size: 15 residues. Between the trimmed V and J ends, which lost 8 bases and 0 bases, there was a span of 11 bases. CDR3 nucleotide sequence: TGTGCCAGCGTTCGGGTGGACTCCTATAATTCACCCCTCCACTTT. Protein sequence: CASVRVDSYNSPLHF.

This clonotype was detected only a few times. The rearrangement uses TRBV21-1 and TRBJ2-7; the D call of TRBD1 is as the table states it, not checked on the DNA. TRBV21-1 corresponds to a pseudogene. The CDR3 spans 15 residues. CDR3 in DNA: TGTGCCAGCAGCAAGGTGGAACAGGGGGCCTACGAGCAGTACTTC. It yields the protein CASSKVEQGAYEQYF.

This clonotype showed up just a few times. CDR3 amino acids: CSVVWGYGYTF. CDR3 sequence (DNA): TGCAGCGTTGTTTGGGGGTATGGCTACACCTTC. This chain links TRBV29-1 with TRBJ1-2; the D gene is possibly TRBD1 (5 bases). Trimming stripped 4 bases from V and 5 bases from J, with 8 bases between. Germline CDR1 SQVTM, CDR2 ANQGSEA. The CDR3 totals 11 residues.

This clonotype appeared a few times. This chain connects TRBV9 to TRBJ2-3; a possible D gene is TRBD2 (6 bases). This CDR3 region has 14 residues. In germline, CDR1 is SGDLS, CDR2 YYNGEE. V lost 3 bases, J lost 5 bases, and 13 bases lay in between. CDR3 in amino acids: CASSESGSGDTQYF. In DNA form, the CDR3 reads TGTGCCAGCAGCGAGTCCGGGAGCGGAGATACGCAGTATTTT.

This clonotype was recorded a few times. The gene calls are TRBV21-1 and TRBJ2-7; the table's D call TRBD1 went unverified against the DNA. TRBV21-1 is classified as a pseudogene. The CDR3 consists of 14 residues. CDR3 coding DNA: TGTGCCAGCGGTTTGTACGGACAGGGCGGCGAGCAGTACTTC. Protein: CASGLYGQGGEQYF.

This clonotype was seen a handful of times. V usage is TRBV15 and J usage is TRBJ2-1; D may be TRBD2 (5 bases). CDR1 is LNHNV and CDR2 is YYDKDF in the germline V gene (reference sequence). This CDR3 contains 15 residues. With 1 base removed from V and 0 bases from J, the gap between germline ends came to 7 bases. The CDR3: CATSRARDSYNEQFF. The CDR3 DNA is TGTGCCACCAGCAGAGCCCGGGACTCCTACAATGAGCAGTTCTTC.

This clonotype was detected only a few times. The CDR3 loop is CASSEVSYEQYF. The DNA of the CDR3 is TGTGCCAGCAGTGAAGTGTCATACGAGCAGTACTTC. The J gene is TRBJ2-7, the V gene TRBV25-1; no definite D call. The CDR3 runs 12 residues. CDR1 and CDR2 from the germline V gene are MGHDK and SYGVNS. V was cut by 2 bases and J by 4 bases, with 6 bases left in between.

This clonotype has ten or more counts. The rearrangement joins TRBV29-1 to TRBJ2-3; possibly TRBD2 for D (6 bases). V lost 3 bases and J lost 8, with 24 bases in between. The CDR3 contains 16 residues. The germline gives CDR1 SQVTM, CDR2 ANQGSEA. The CDR3 DNA is TGCAGCGTTGAGTGGGTAGCGGAGGGGTCAACGGGTACGCAGTATTTT. It is translated as CSVEWVAEGSTGTQYF.

This clonotype was detected only a few times. J is TRBJ2-3 and V is TRBV15, with unresolved D. This CDR3 is 14 amino acids long. Germline lookup yields CDR1 LNHNV and CDR2 YYDKDF (reference sequence). Trimming took off 0 bases at V and 7 bases at J, with 11 bases between the two ends. The CDR3 sequence: CATSRDLSPNTQYF. The CDR3, as DNA: TGTGCCACCAGCAGAGATCTGTCACCCAATACGCAGTATTTT. Drawing the rest from reference TRBV15 and TRBJ2-3, the complete variable domain is DAMVIQNPRYQVTQFGKPVTLSCSQTLNHNVMYWYQQKSSQAPKLLFHYYDKDFNNEADTPDNFQSRRPNTSFCFLDIRSPGLGDTAMYLCATSRDLSPNTQYFGPGTRLTVL.

The chain recombines TRBV9 with TRBJ1-6; tentative D call: TRBD1 (6 bases). Germline V gene lookup returns CDR1 SGDLS and CDR2 YYNGEE. CDR3 length: 16 residues. V was cut by 0 bases and J by 6 bases, with 13 bases left in between. The CDR3 sequence: CASSVGGQAPNSPLHF. CDR3 in DNA: TGTGCCAGCAGCGTAGGGGGGCAGGCCCCTAATTCACCCCTCCACTTT.

This clonotype was detected only a few times. V usage is TRBV6-5 and J usage is TRBJ2-7, with 7 bases matching TRBD2. After removal of 1 base from V and 3 bases from J, the junction contained 3 bases not matched to a gene. The CDR3 has 14 amino acids. Germline V gene data show CDR1 as MNHEY and CDR2 as SVGAGI. The DNA of the CDR3 is TGTGCCAGCAGTTACTACGGGACTAACTACGAGCAGTACTTC. Protein sequence: CASSYYGTNYEQYF.